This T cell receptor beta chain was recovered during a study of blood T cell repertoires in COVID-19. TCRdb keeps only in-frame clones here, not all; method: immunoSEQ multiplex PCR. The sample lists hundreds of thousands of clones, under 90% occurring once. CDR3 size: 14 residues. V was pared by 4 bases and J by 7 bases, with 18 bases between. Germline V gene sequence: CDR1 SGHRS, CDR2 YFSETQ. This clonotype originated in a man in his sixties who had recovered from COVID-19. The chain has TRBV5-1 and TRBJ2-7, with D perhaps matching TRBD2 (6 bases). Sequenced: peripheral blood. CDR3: CASSLEGGTGEQYF. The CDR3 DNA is TGCGCCAGCAGCCTTGAAGGAGGGACGGGGGAGCAGTACTTC.